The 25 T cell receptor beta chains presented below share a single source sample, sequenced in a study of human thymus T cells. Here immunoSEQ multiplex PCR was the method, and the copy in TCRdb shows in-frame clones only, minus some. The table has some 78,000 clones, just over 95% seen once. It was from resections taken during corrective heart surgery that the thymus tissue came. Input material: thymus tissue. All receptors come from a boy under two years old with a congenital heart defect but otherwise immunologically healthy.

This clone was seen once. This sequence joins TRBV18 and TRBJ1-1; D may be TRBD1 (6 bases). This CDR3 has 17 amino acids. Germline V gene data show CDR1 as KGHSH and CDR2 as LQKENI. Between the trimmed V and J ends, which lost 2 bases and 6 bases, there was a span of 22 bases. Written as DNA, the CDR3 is TGTGCCAGCTCACCAGTAAGGACAGTGGGGGCCCGTCCTGAAGCTTTCTTT. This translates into CASSPVRTVGARPEAFF.

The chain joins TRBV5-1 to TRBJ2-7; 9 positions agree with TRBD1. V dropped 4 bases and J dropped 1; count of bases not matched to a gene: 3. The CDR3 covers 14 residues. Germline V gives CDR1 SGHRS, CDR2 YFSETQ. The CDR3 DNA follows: TGCGCCAGCAGCGAGGACAGGGGATCCTACGAGCAGTACTTC. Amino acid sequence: CASSEDRGSYEQYF.

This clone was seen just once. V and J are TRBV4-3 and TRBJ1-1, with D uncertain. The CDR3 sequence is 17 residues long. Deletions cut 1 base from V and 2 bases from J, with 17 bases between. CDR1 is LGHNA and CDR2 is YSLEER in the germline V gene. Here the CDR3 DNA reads TGCGCCAGCAGCCAAGTAGTGAAGAGACGGACCAACACTGAAGCTTTCTTT. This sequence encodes CASSQVVKRRTNTEAFF.

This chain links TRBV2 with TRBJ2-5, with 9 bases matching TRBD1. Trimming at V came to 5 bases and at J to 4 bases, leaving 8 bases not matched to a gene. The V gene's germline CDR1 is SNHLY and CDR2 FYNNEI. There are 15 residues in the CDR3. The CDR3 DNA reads TGTGCCAGCAGTTCCGGGACAGGGAGGGGAGAGACCCAGTACTTC. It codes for CASSSGTGRGETQYF.

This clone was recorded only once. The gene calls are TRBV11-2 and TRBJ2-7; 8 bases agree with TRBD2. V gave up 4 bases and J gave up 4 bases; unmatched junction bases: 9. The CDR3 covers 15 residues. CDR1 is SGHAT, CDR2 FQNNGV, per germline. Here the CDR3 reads CASSSNPSGLYEQYF. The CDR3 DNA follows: TGTGCCAGCAGCTCGAACCCTAGCGGGTTGTACGAGCAGTACTTC.

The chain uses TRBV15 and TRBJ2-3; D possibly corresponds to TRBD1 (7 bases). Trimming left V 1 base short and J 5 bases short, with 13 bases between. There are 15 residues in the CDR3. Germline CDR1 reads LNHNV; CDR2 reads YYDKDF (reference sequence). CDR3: CATSRGRGQRDTQYF. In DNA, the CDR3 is TGTGCCACCAGCAGAGGGAGGGGGCAGAGAGATACGCAGTATTTT.

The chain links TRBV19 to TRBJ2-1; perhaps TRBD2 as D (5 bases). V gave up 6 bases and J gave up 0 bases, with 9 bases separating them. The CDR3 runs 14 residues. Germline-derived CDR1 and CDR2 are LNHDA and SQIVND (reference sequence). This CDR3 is CASREVSSYNEQFF. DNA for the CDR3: TGTGCCAGTAGGGAGGTTAGCTCCTACAATGAGCAGTTCTTC.

The CDR3 region has the DNA TGTGCCAGCAGCTCACGAGCTGTGAACACTGAAGCTTTCTTT. Its protein is CASSSRAVNTEAFF. The rearrangement joins TRBV5-4 to TRBJ1-1; no definite D call. The V gene's germline CDR1 is SGHNT and CDR2 YYREEE (reference sequence). The V gene lost 3 bases and the J gene lost 0 bases, with 9 bases spanning the gap. The CDR3 spans 14 residues. The full variable domain, completed using reference TRBV5-4 and TRBJ1-1, is ETGVTQSPTHLIKTRGQQVTLRCSSQSGHNTVSWYQQALGQGPQFIFQYYREEENGRGNFPPRFSGLQFPNYSSELNVNALELDDSALYLCASSSRAVNTEAFFGQGTRLTVV.

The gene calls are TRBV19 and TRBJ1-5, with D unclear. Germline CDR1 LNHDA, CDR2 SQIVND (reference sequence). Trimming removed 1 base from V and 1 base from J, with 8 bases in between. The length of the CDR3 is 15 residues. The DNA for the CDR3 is TGTGCCAGTAGTATAGGCGGGTTCAGCAATCAGCCCCAGCATTTT. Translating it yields CASSIGGFSNQPQHF. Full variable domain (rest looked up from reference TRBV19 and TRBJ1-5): DGGITQSPKYLFRKEGQNVTLSCEQNLNHDAMYWYRQDPGQGLRLIYYSQIVNDFQKGDIAEGYSVSREKKESFPLTVTSAQKNPTAFYLCASSIGGFSNQPQHFGDGTRLSIL.

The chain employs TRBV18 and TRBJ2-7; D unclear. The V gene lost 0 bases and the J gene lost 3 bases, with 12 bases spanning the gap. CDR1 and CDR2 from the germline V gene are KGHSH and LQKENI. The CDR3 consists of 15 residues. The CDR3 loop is CASSPPAGTIYEQYF. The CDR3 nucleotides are TGTGCCAGCTCACCACCGGCCGGTACGATCTACGAGCAGTACTTC.

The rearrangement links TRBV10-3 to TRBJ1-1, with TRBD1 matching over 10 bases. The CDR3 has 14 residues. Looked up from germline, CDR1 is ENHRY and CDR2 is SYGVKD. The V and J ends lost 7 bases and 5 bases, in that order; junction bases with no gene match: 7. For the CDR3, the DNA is TGTGCCATCAAACCCGACAGGGGGCGGACTGAAGCTTTCTTT. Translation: CAIKPDRGRTEAFF.

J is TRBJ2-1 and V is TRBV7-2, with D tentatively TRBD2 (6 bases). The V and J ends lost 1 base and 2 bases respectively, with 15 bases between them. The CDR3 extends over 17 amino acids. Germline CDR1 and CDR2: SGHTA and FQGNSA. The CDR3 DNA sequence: TGTGCCAGCAGCTTAGAGGGACTGGCACCTCCCTACAATGAGCAGTTCTTC. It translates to CASSLEGLAPPYNEQFF.

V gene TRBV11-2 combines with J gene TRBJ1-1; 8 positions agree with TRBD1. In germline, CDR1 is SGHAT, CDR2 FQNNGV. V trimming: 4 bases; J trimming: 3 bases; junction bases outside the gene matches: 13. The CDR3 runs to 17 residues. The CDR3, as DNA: TGTGCCAGCAGCTATTCCCCGGGACAGGAAGTTGACACTGAAGCTTTCTTT. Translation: CASSYSPGQEVDTEAFF.

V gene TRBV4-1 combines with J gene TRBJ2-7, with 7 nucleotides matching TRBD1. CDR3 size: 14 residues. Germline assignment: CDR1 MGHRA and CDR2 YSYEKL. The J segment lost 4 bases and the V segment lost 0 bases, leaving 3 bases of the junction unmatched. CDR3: CASSQDRGLYEQYF. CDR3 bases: TGCGCCAGCAGCCAAGATAGGGGGCTTTACGAGCAGTACTTC.

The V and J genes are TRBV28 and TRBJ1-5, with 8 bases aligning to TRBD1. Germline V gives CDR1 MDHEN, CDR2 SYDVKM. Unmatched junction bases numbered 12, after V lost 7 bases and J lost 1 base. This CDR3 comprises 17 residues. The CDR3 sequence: CASNQGDRGRSNQPQHF. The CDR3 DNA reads TGTGCCAGCAACCAGGGCGACAGGGGAAGGAGCAATCAGCCCCAGCATTTT.

This CDR3 is CASSPMGLAGESNEQFF. For the CDR3, the DNA is TGTGCCAGCAGCCCTATGGGACTAGCGGGAGAGTCGAATGAGCAGTTCTTC. V usage is TRBV2 and J usage is TRBJ2-1; 14 nucleotides align to TRBD2. The V gene end was trimmed by 6 bases and the J gene end by 7 bases; junction bases not matched to a gene: 11. The germline V gene has CDR1 SNHLY and CDR2 FYNNEI. CDR3 length: 17 amino acids.

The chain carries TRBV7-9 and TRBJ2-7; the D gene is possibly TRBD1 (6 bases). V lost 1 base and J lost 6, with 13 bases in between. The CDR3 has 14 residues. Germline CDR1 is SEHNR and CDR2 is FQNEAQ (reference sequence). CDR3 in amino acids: CASSLVTGLGEQYF. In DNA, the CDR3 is TGTGCCAGCAGCTTAGTTACAGGGTTGGGCGAGCAGTACTTC.

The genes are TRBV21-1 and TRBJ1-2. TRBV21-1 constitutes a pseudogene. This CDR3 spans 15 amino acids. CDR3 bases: TGTGCCAGCAGCAAAGGGGCGGGGGAATGGTATGGCTACACCTTC. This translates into CASSKGAGEWYGYTF.

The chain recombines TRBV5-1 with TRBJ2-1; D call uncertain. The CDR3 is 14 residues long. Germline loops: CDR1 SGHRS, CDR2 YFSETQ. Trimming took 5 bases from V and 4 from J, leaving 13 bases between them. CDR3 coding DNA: TGCGCCAGCAGAAACGCCCACCAATACAATGAGCAGTTCTTC. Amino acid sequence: CASRNAHQYNEQFF.

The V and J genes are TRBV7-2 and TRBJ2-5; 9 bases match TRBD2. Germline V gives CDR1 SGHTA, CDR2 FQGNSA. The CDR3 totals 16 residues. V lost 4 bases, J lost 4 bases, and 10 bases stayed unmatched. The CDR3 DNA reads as TGTGCCAGCAGCTCAAGACTTGGGACTAGCCGAGAGACCCAGTACTTC. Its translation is CASSSRLGTSRETQYF. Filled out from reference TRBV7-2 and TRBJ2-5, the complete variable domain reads GAGVSQSPSNKVTEKGKDVELRCDPISGHTALYWYRQSLGQGLEFLIYFQGNSAPDKSGLPSDRFSAERTGGSVSTLTIQRTQQEDSAVYLCASSSRLGTSRETQYFGPGTRLLVL.

The CDR3 DNA sequence: TGTGCCAGTAGTATACCACGAACTAGCGGGTTGGTTGAGACCCAGTACTTC. It translates to CASSIPRTSGLVETQYF. This chain joins TRBV19 and TRBJ2-5, with 9 bases identical to TRBD2. CDR1 and CDR2 (germline): LNHDA, SQIVND (reference sequence). The CDR3 has 17 amino acids. V lost 2 bases, J lost 5 bases, and 12 bases stayed unmatched.

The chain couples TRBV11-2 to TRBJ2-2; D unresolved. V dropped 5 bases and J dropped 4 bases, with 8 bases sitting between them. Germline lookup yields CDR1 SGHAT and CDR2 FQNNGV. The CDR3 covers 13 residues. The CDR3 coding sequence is TGTGCCAGCAGCACAAGTATCACCGGGGAGCTGTTTTTT. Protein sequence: CASSTSITGELFF.

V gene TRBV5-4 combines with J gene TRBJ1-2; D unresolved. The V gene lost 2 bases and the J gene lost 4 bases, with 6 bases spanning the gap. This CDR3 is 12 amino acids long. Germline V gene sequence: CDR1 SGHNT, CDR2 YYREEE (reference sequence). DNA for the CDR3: TGTGCCAGCAGCTTTTTGTGCTATGGCTACACCTTC. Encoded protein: CASSFLCYGYTF. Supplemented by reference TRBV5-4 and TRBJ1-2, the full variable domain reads ETGVTQSPTHLIKTRGQQVTLRCSSQSGHNTVSWYQQALGQGPQFIFQYYREEENGRGNFPPRFSGLQFPNYSSELNVNALELDDSALYLCASSFLCYGYTFGSGTRLTVV.

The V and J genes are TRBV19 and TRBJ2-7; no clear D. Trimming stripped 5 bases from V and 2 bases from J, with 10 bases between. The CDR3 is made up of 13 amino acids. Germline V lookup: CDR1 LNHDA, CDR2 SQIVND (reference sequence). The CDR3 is CASSPTDPYEQYF. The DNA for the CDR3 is TGTGCCAGTAGTCCTACGGACCCCTACGAGCAGTACTTC.

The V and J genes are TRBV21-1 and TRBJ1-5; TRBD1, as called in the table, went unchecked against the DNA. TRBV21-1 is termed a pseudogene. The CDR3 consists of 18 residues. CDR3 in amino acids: CASSKIHLLGQSYQPQHF. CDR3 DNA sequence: TGTGCCAGCAGCAAAATTCACCTACTGGGACAGTCCTATCAGCCCCAGCATTTT.